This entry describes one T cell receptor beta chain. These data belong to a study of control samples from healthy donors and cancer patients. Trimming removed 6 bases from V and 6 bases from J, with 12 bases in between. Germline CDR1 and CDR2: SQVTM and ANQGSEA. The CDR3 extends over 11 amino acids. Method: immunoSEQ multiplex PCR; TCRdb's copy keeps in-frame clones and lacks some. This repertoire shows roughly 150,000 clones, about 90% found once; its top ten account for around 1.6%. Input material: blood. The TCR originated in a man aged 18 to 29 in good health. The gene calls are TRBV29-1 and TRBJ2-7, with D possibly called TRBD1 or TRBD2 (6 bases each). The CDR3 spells CSVSQGGEQYF. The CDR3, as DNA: TGCAGCGTCTCACAGGGAGGCGAGCAGTACTTC.